These 31 T cell receptor beta chains originate from one sample sequenced in a study of T cells in Graves' hyperthyroidism and ophthalmopathy (dated by TCRdb to between 2017 and 2020). The method was multiplex PCR. Sequenced on an Illumina HiSeq 2000. TCR beta CDR3 regions were amplified from RNA transcripts. The first round of RT-PCR for the TCR CDR3 was performed with the HTBI primer set and the Qiagen OneStep RT-PCR kit. TCRdb trimmed the raw reads at Q25, called clones with MiXCR and kept productive beta chains. Under each unique CDR3 protein, matching rows form one entry showing the most common genes and DNA. The sample yields about half a million distinct CDR3 sequences; around 20% were counted once. The biggest ten clones account for roughly 50% of the sample. Sequences were obtained from blood. Receptors originate from a middle-aged man with Graves' ophthalmopathy.

The chain links TRBV7-8 to TRBJ2-1; D call uncertain. Germline assignment: CDR1 SGHVS and CDR2 FQNEAQ. The CDR3 contains 16 residues. Between the trimmed V and J ends, which lost 5 bases and 0 bases, there was a span of 14 bases. Written as DNA, the CDR3 is TGTGCCAGCAGCGGGCGATTCGAAAGCTCCTACAATGAGCAGTTCTTC. Protein: CASSGRFESSYNEQFF.

J is TRBJ2-1 and V is TRBV5-6; 7 bases match TRBD1. The CDR3 has 15 residues. The germline V gene has CDR1 SGHDT and CDR2 YYEEEE. J gave up 4 bases and V 2 bases, and 6 bases lay outside the gene matches. The CDR3 spells CASSLPGTEYNEQFF. The CDR3 nucleotides are TGTGCCAGCAGCTTACCCGGGACAGAGTACAATGAGCAGTTCTTC.

This CDR3 is CASSPRDSYSTDTQYF. DNA of the CDR3: TGTGCCAGCAGCCCCAGGGACAGCTACAGCACAGATACGCAGTATTTT. The J gene is TRBJ2-3, the V gene TRBV13; 7 positions agree with TRBD1. Germline V gives CDR1 PRHDT, CDR2 FYEKMQ (reference sequence). This CDR3 has 16 residues. The ends lost 5 bases at V and 0 bases at J; junction bases unmatched: 8.

This clonotype has more than one count but fewer than ten. For the CDR3, the DNA is TGTGCCAGCAGCCACGGGCGCGGGAGACATGAGCAGTTCTTC. As protein: CASSHGRGRHEQFF. The rearrangement joins TRBV3-1 to TRBJ2-1; 7 nucleotides align to TRBD2. Germline loops: CDR1 LGHDT, CDR2 YNNKEL (reference sequence). The V and J ends lost 3 bases and 8 bases, in that order; junction bases with no gene match: 7. CDR3 length: 14 amino acids.

V gene TRBV27 combines with J gene TRBJ1-2; the match to TRBD1 covers 10 bases. The germline gives CDR1 MNHEY, CDR2 SMNVEV (reference sequence). The CDR3 is made up of 20 amino acids. With 4 bases clipped from V and 3 bases from J, the junction kept 20 bases outside the gene matches. In DNA form, the CDR3 reads TGTGCCAGCAGTTCACAACACGCCGACGACAGGGGGCTTCTGGACTATGGCTACACCTTC. Its translation: CASSSQHADDRGLLDYGYTF.

The table lists this clonotype with a few counts. The chain couples TRBV27 to TRBJ2-5, with TRBD2 identical over 7 bases. The CDR3 loop spans 14 amino acids. The J segment lost 2 bases and the V segment lost 6 bases, leaving 6 bases of the junction unmatched. CDR1 is MNHEY, CDR2 SMNVEV, per germline (reference sequence). The CDR3 spells CASSPLAPQETQYF. DNA of the CDR3: TGTGCCAGCAGCCCACTAGCGCCTCAAGAGACCCAGTACTTC.

The chain joins TRBV6-1 to TRBJ2-3, with D perhaps matching TRBD1 (6 bases). The germline gives CDR1 MNHNS, CDR2 SASEGT. Trimming cost V 6 bases and J 1 base, with 14 bases left between them. The CDR3 has 15 amino acids. CDR3 DNA: TGTGCCAGCAGCCAGCCCAGGGGCCGCACAGATACGCAGTATTTT. Protein: CASSQPRGRTDTQYF.

The J gene is TRBJ2-1, the V gene TRBV9, with 7 bases lining up with TRBD1. V was pared by 1 base and J by 4 bases, with 5 bases of the junction left unmatched. Germline V gene data show CDR1 as SGDLS and CDR2 as YYNGEE. The CDR3 totals 15 residues. The CDR3 region has the DNA TGTGCCAGCAGCGTACAGGCAGGGGGTTACAATGAGCAGTTCTTC. Residues: CASSVQAGGYNEQFF.

This chain uses TRBV6-5 with TRBJ1-4; weak D call: TRBD1 (6 bases). The CDR3 has 17 residues. The ends were cut back, 2 bases at V and 3 bases at J, with 16 bases in the middle. The germline CDR1 and CDR2 sequences are MNHEY and SVGAGI. CDR3 coding DNA: TGTGCCAGCAGTTACCACGGACAGATTGGGCCTAATGAAAAACTGTTTTTT. Its protein is CASSYHGQIGPNEKLFF.

This clonotype was seen a few times. The genes are TRBV5-6 and TRBJ2-7; D might be TRBD2 (6 bases). Looked up from germline, CDR1 is SGHDT and CDR2 is YYEEEE. This CDR3 is built from 14 residues. V shed 0 bases and J shed 3 bases, with 10 bases lying between them. CDR3 amino acids: CASSLDGSFYEQYF. The CDR3 bases are TGTGCCAGCAGCTTGGACGGGAGTTTCTACGAGCAGTACTTC.

This clonotype was counted a few times. CDR3 in amino acids: CATSGVTGELFF. The CDR3 DNA reads TGTGCCACCAGTGGGGTAACCGGGGAGCTGTTTTTT. The V gene is TRBV24-1, the J gene TRBJ2-2; D is ambiguous. This CDR3 spans 12 amino acids. From germline, CDR1 is KGHDR and CDR2 SFDVKD. Trimming took off 5 bases at V and 5 bases at J, with 5 bases between the two ends.

Here the CDR3 DNA reads TGTGCCACCAGCAGAGACAGTATCCCGGGGACTGAAGCTTTCTTT. Amino acid sequence: CATSRDSIPGTEAFF. The chain carries TRBV15 and TRBJ1-1; D is uncertain. The length of the CDR3 is 15 residues. CDR1 and CDR2 from the germline V gene are LNHNV and YYDKDF (reference sequence). V was trimmed by 0 bases and J by 5 bases, leaving 13 bases between them. The complete variable domain, with remaining parts taken from reference TRBV15 and TRBJ1-1, reads DAMVIQNPRYQVTQFGKPVTLSCSQTLNHNVMYWYQQKSSQAPKLLFHYYDKDFNNEADTPDNFQSRRPNTSFCFLDIRSPGLGDTAMYLCATSRDSIPGTEAFFGQGTRLTVV.

This clonotype was found a few times. This chain connects TRBV4-3 to TRBJ2-7; 7 bases align to TRBD1. The CDR3 consists of 15 residues. Losses at the gene ends were 3 bases for V and 2 bases for J; bases not matched to a gene: 7. The germline CDR1 and CDR2 sequences are LGHNA and YSLEER. As DNA, the CDR3 is TGCGCCAGCAGCCATGGGACAGAGCTGCCCTACGAGCAGTACTTC. This codes for CASSHGTELPYEQYF.

J is TRBJ2-3 and V is TRBV24-1; 8 nucleotides align to TRBD1. This CDR3 is 13 amino acids long. Germline V gene sequence: CDR1 KGHDR, CDR2 SFDVKD. Germline trimming cut 8 bases from V and 2 bases from J; bases unmatched to any gene: 2. The CDR3, as DNA: TGTGCCACCACGGGACAGGACACAGATACGCAGTATTTT. Protein: CATTGQDTDTQYF.

In this sample, this clonotype turned up a few times. The rearrangement uses TRBV7-9 and TRBJ2-5; no definite D call. In germline, CDR1 is SEHNR, CDR2 FQNEAQ (reference sequence). There are 14 residues in the CDR3. Trimming took 2 bases from V and 2 from J, leaving 9 bases between them. CDR3 in DNA: TGTGCCAGCAGCTTATCAGTGGGGCAAGAGACCCAGTACTTC. This translates into CASSLSVGQETQYF.

This clonotype was counted between two and nine times. The chain combines TRBV2 with TRBJ1-3; D gene ambiguous. This CDR3 spans 15 amino acids. Germline V gene sequence: CDR1 SNHLY, CDR2 FYNNEI. Trimming cost V 6 bases and J 4 bases, with 16 bases left between them. CDR3 residues: CASRGGLYTGNTIYF. The DNA of the CDR3 is TGTGCCAGCAGGGGCGGCCTGTATACAGGAAACACCATATATTTT.

This clonotype was counted ten times or more. The rearrangement links TRBV7-8 to TRBJ2-5, with 9 bases matching TRBD2. V was clipped by 7 bases and J by 4 bases; unmatched bases: 13. Germline loops: CDR1 SGHVS, CDR2 FQNEAQ. The length of the CDR3 is 16 residues. In DNA, the CDR3 is TGTGCCAGCACCCGAGGCAGGGCGGGGGGGCGAGAGACCCAGTACTTC. Its translation: CASTRGRAGGRETQYF.

This clonotype was seen ten or more times. The J gene is TRBJ2-1, the V gene TRBV7-9, with 10 bases lining up with TRBD2. The junction had 7 bases not matched to a gene; V was cut back by 5 bases and J by 6 bases. This CDR3 is built from 15 residues. The germline CDR1 and CDR2 sequences are SEHNR and FQNEAQ (reference sequence). CDR3 residues: CASSPGLATRNEQFF. In DNA, the CDR3 is TGTGCCAGCAGCCCGGGACTAGCGACGCGCAATGAGCAGTTCTTC.

This clonotype turned up a few times. The chain carries TRBV15 and TRBJ2-7, with D perhaps TRBD1 (5 bases). Germline CDR1 and CDR2: LNHNV and YYDKDF (reference sequence). The V and J ends lost 5 bases and 4 bases respectively, with 9 bases between them. The CDR3 extends over 12 amino acids. CDR3 coding DNA: TGTGCCACCAGCGTAGACAGATACGAGCAGTACTTC. Residues: CATSVDRYEQYF. Supplemented by reference TRBV15 and TRBJ2-7, the full variable domain reads DAMVIQNPRYQVTQFGKPVTLSCSQTLNHNVMYWYQQKSSQAPKLLFHYYDKDFNNEADTPDNFQSRRPNTSFCFLDIRSPGLGDTAMYLCATSVDRYEQYFGPGTRLTVT.

In its sample, this clonotype was seen a few times. The chain recombines TRBV5-1 with TRBJ2-3; maybe TRBD2 (7 bases). This CDR3 comprises 16 residues. Deletions cut 0 bases from V and 2 bases from J, with 13 bases between. Germline loops: CDR1 SGHRS, CDR2 YFSETQ. For the CDR3, the DNA is TGCGCCAGCAGCTTGGATCCGGGGGGCCTCACAGATACGCAGTATTTT. Protein product: CASSLDPGGLTDTQYF. The entire variable domain, with the rest obtained from reference TRBV5-1 and TRBJ2-3, is as follows: KAGVTQTPRYLIKTRGQQVTLSCSPISGHRSVSWYQQTPGQGLQFLFEYFSETQRNKGNFPGRFSGRQFSNSRSEMNVSTLELGDSALYLCASSLDPGGLTDTQYFGPGTRLTVL.

The rearrangement uses TRBV15 and TRBJ2-1, with TRBD2 matching over 7 bases. CDR3 length equals 15 residues. V shed 5 bases and J 2 bases; nucleotides not matched to a gene: 6. Germline lookup yields CDR1 LNHNV and CDR2 YYDKDF (reference sequence). The CDR3 spells CATSGRASTYNEQFF. The DNA for the CDR3 is TGTGCCACCAGCGGGAGGGCATCTACCTACAATGAGCAGTTCTTC.

This clonotype was recorded a few times. The J gene is TRBJ1-5, the V gene TRBV10-3; D remains unclear. Between the trimmed V and J ends, which lost 4 bases and 0 bases, there was a span of 13 bases. The germline gives CDR1 ENHRY, CDR2 SYGVKD. This CDR3 has 16 residues. The chain's CDR3 is CAISVGGANSNQPQHF. The CDR3 DNA is TGTGCCATCAGTGTAGGAGGTGCCAATAGCAATCAGCCCCAGCATTTT.

V gene TRBV5-1 combines with J gene TRBJ1-5, with 7 bases lining up with TRBD1. This CDR3 has 14 residues. Germline V gene data show CDR1 as SGHRS and CDR2 as YFSETQ. Trimming took 0 bases from V and 6 from J; bases not matched to a gene: 3. The CDR3 sequence: CASSLEAGGQPQHF. For the CDR3, the DNA is TGCGCCAGCAGCTTGGAGGCAGGGGGTCAGCCCCAGCATTTT.

In DNA form, the CDR3 reads TGTGCCAGCGTAGACAGGGGCGACCCGAACACCGGGGAGCTGTTTTTT. Translating gives CASVDRGDPNTGELFF. The J gene is TRBJ2-2, the V gene TRBV2; 8 bases fit TRBD1. V dropped 8 bases and J dropped 0; count of bases not matched to a gene: 8. The CDR3 covers 16 residues. Germline CDR1 SNHLY, CDR2 FYNNEI.

This chain connects TRBV15 to TRBJ2-5, with 12 bases identical to TRBD2. The germline V gene encodes CDR1 LNHNV and CDR2 YYDKDF (reference sequence). V lost 1 base to trimming and J lost 3 bases; unmatched junction nucleotides: 0. This CDR3 is built from 15 residues. In DNA form, the CDR3 reads TGTGCCACCAGCAGAGGGACTAGCGGGAAAGAGACCCAGTACTTC. This codes for CATSRGTSGKETQYF.

The chain employs TRBV6-2 or TRBV6-3 and TRBJ2-2; the match to TRBD2 covers 14 bases. CDR1 and CDR2 (germline): MNHEY, SVGEGT. V was clipped by 6 bases and J by 1 base; unmatched bases: 4. This CDR3 comprises 17 residues. CDR3 bases: TGTGCCAGCAGGGGACTAGCGGGAGTGCTGAACACCGGGGAGCTGTTTTTT. Amino acids: CASRGLAGVLNTGELFF.

Worth noting for this clonotype: A much larger clone is a single base away; this may be a read error. The rearrangement uses TRBV2 and TRBJ2-4; a weak D match, TRBD2 (5 bases). The CDR3 length is 15 residues. CDR1 is SNHLY, CDR2 FYNNEI, per germline. For the CDR3, the DNA is TGTGCCAGCAGAGCAGATCTAGCTACCAACAACATTCAGTACTTC. This codes for CASRADLATNNIQYF.

This clonotype was observed a handful of times. J is TRBJ1-4 and V is TRBV4-1; D is perhaps TRBD1 (5 bases). V was clipped by 1 base and J by 4 bases, with 7 bases between them. Germline lookup yields CDR1 MGHRA and CDR2 YSYEKL. The CDR3 contains 14 residues. The CDR3 DNA follows: TGCGCCAGCAGCCAAGGACAGATTAATGAAAAACTGTTTTTT. The encoded protein is CASSQGQINEKLFF.

The CDR3 sequence is CASSLFDEQYF. In nucleotides, the CDR3 is TGTGCCAGCAGCTTGTTCGATGAGCAGTACTTC. The genes are TRBV7-9 and TRBJ2-7, with D hard to call. The CDR3 runs to 11 residues. Trimming took 3 bases from V and 7 from J, leaving 7 bases between them. Germline CDR1 and CDR2: SEHNR and FQNEAQ (reference sequence).

This clonotype was found many times. The rearrangement links TRBV12-3 or TRBV12-4 to TRBJ2-1, with D hard to call. This CDR3 contains 13 residues. V dropped 1 base and J dropped 9 bases, with 10 bases sitting between them. This CDR3 reads CASSLVVDGEQFF. CDR3 DNA sequence: TGTGCCAGCAGTTTAGTGGTGGATGGTGAGCAGTTCTTC.

V usage is TRBV5-1 and J usage is TRBJ1-2; TRBD1 agrees at 7 bases. The CDR3 consists of 13 residues. J gave up 7 bases and V 4 bases, and 7 bases lay outside the gene matches. Germline V gives CDR1 SGHRS, CDR2 YFSETQ. In DNA, the CDR3 is TGCGCCAGCAGCCTGGCAGGGGGTCTTGGCTACACCTTC. Its translation: CASSLAGGLGYTF.